Listed below are T cell receptor beta chains from one sample, sequenced in a study of tumor-infiltrating lymphocytes in glioblastoma multiforme. TCRdb analysed the multiplex PCR reads with MiXCR anew, one entry per CDR3 protein. The data hold about 15,000 distinct CDR3 sequences, with 55% to 85% observed a single time. The sample consisted of brain tumor tissue. The origin of the receptors is a male donor with glioblastoma. CDR3s include the opening cysteine and the closing phenylalanine or tryptophan.

v_gene	CDR3aa
TRBV11-3	CASSLTSGNNEQFF
TRBV6-2/TRBV6-3	CASSWWGYNEQFF
TRBV4-1	CASSQGTGTRNNEQFF
TRBV4-2	CASSQGGGHVAQYF
TRBV5-5	CASSFRSSGEAGELFF
TRBV20-1	CSARGGGELNEQLF
TRBV11-2	CDSSYDSTYGYTF
TRBV10-3	CAISESDIGETQYF
TRBV29-1	CSVGGVMNEQFF
TRBV6-1	CASSERGFANTEAFF
TRBV20-1	CSATFGWGAAYNEQFF
TRBV29-1	CSVAGTSGSNNEQFF
TRBV11-1	CASSLARLARGYEQYF
TRBV20-1	CSARDFLDRGVSEQFF
TRBV9	CASSARSGTLHF
TRBV12-3/TRBV12-4	CASSLVGSSTDTQYF
TRBV20-1	CSARQGEGETQYF
TRBV7-9	CASSGPGLVGQVDEQFF
TRBV11-2	CASSLYTSGSRGEQFF
TRBV11-2	CASSPSFGAGGANEQFF
TRBV11-1	CASSLGHWVEQFF
TRBV11-3	CASSSGQVGTEAFF
TRBV11-2	CASSPSYEQYF
TRBV28	CASSEDRETQYF
TRBV4-1	CASSQEISNEAFF
TRBV30	CECAQGTDTQYF
TRBV11-3	CDSSSGLVRDTQYF
TRBV29-1	CSVDGGYGQPQHF
TRBV10-2	CASTPRDTGANVLTF
TRBV11-1	CASSNFIDTQYF
TRBV11-2	CASSLVSGEKGFYNERFF
TRBV29-1	CSVAGARTDTRYF
TRBV20-1	CSARDPVSGIRKAKNIQYF
TRBV11-2	CASSPKGQGGTEAFF
TRBV20-1	CSATHTSVHEQFF
TRBV6-5	CASSYKQGEKLFF
TRBV6-2/TRBV6-3	CARKAGTQTTGELFF
TRBV29-1	CSASLDIDGELFF
TRBV28	CASTRDNEQFF
TRBV5-1	CASSLGEGDVLTF
TRBV30	CAWRRGRGNEQFF
TRBV5-8	CASSWGQGRHRPQHF
TRBV11-2	CASSQWGETQYF
TRBV11-2	CASSRGHGQETQYF
TRBV12-3/TRBV12-4	CASRLEGNEQFF
TRBV4-2	CASSQDASGGADTQYF
TRBV11-2	CASSLATSNNSPLHF
TRBV11-3	CASSPLGLYEQYF
TRBV10-3	CAISESYADTQYF